What follows describes a single TCR beta chain. The clone's antigen remains unknown. No much larger clonotype is one base removed from it; base qualities were not supplied. The cohort comprised hundreds of healthy bone marrow donors. All cohort members were sampled while nominally healthy, although unrecorded immune exposures were likely present. The donor was CMV seronegative and belonged to the group of around 350 seronegative cohort members. Each donor provided a peripheral blood sample, and peripheral blood mononuclear cells were used for TCR beta sequencing. Genomic DNA extraction from the blood cell samples was performed with the Qiagen DNeasy Blood Extraction Kit. These data are taken from a study of cytomegalovirus exposure and HLA in healthy donors (dated by TCRdb to between 2016 and 2019). With respect to the entire study: An earlier analysis of some 620 of the donors reported around 280 Gb of sequence data and 95 million to 130 million unique TCR beta sequences obtained from about 200 million T cells. An early release that covered 640 HLA-typed donors contained about 300 gigabases of sequencing data and about 84 million unique TCR sequences. Of the 350 to 450 genotyped donors, 65% to 90% were placed in the genetic ancestry cluster associated with self-reported Caucasian donors. The study was designed to test whether signatures of past pathogen exposure could be identified by cataloging public T cell receptors. The study used immunosequencing to profile the T cell repertoires of several hundred subjects and linked those repertoires to cytomegalovirus serostatus. Along with the roughly 700-subject first cohort, a separate validation cohort of over 90 different subjects was used. The study combined high-throughput TCR immunosequencing, statistical association of individual TCRs with disease status, and machine learning to predict cytomegalovirus infection status. In a later analysis, previously published TCR beta repertoires from 600 to 850 donors were re-analyzed and high-resolution HLA genotyping was added so that TCR occurrence patterns could be studied. The later analysis used no new phenotypic data to find candidate immune exposures, relying instead on TCR beta sequences and their occurrence across donors. An earlier analysis of approximately 500 of the donors applied high-throughput TCR beta sequencing to assess whether each TCR beta V gene segment acted as functional or pseudogenic. Donor age, sex, ethnicity and CMV serostatus were compiled alongside the repertoire data. A later genetic analysis took genome-wide SNP genotypes for about three fifths of the 666 donors and used that subset as a discovery cohort. All discovery cohort repertoires had been generated on a single sequencing platform. HLA typing included class I and class II loci at four-digit resolution. The number of typed donors differed by locus: roughly 629-640 for A, B, C, DRB1 and DQB1; some 500 for DQA1; about 600 for DPA1; and about 450 for DPB1. Four or five DR-DQ haplotypes were handled as single units for association and clustering because linkage in the cohort was strong. On average, over 200,000 unique TCR beta nucleotide sequences were sequenced per donor among a few hundred genotyped donors of the cohort, with roughly 20% of those sequences being non-productive. Findings and caveats that apply to the study as a whole: Broadly in line with IMGT annotations, most TCR beta V segments showed up in productive rearrangements about 87% or about 30% of the time in an earlier analysis of approximately 640 of the donors. Correlated functional status among segregating V segments might be attributable to linkage disequilibrium, but an unknown experimental factor could not be ruled out. Because counts were too low, some 17 rarely observed V segments, including chromosome 9 orphons, were excluded from the earlier analysis of around 640 of the donors. In a later analysis, the rate of TCR association differed among HLA loci, with DRB1 alleles having the most associated TCRs and HLA-C alleles having the fewest. Because HLA typing was unavailable for some donors at each locus, only the typed subset was used in association tests. Immune exposure information for the cohort was limited to CMV serostatus. In a later analysis, HLA-associated TCR beta chains showed more clonal expansion and lower generation probabilities than non-associated chains that were equally common. Assigning TCR associations to individual alleles was difficult when HLA alleles, especially DR and DQ, strongly co-occurred. It was suggested by the authors that the approach could potentially be generalized to other disease states and immunological phenotypes. This cohort had only TCR beta chains sequenced, and the lack of alpha or paired-chain data limited which features could be detected. The classifier was reported to diagnose cytomegalovirus status with high specificity and sensitivity in both the original and validation cohorts. In a later analysis, 16,951 TCR beta sequences were associated with specific HLA alleles at a false discovery rate of 0.05. A further reported finding was that TCR beta sequences accurately predicted the HLA-A and HLA-B alleles for most subjects in the first cohort. Presence/absence analyses assumed roughly uniform sequencing depth across donors, an assumption that may not hold. In vitro tests confirmed that a few of the cytomegalovirus-associated TCR beta chains recognize cytomegalovirus antigens. Most CMV-associated TCR beta chains appeared to be HLA-restricted in a later analysis, and the HLA associations seemed to be driven largely by CMV exposure. V-gene and J-gene trimming of TCR beta chains was associated with a missense DCLRE1C variant in a later genetic analysis, and the association was replicated in an independent cohort. According to a later analysis, parvovirus B19, influenza, CMV and Epstein-Barr virus appeared linked to several top co-occurrence clusters. Some IMGT-functional V segments, including TRBV6-2 and TRBV6-3, could not be told apart with the 87-base-pair reads, so those segments were excluded. A total of 164 TCR beta chains were listed by the study as associated with cytomegalovirus. A cluster of highly shared sequence variants was judged likely to be a technical artifact of the sequencing pipeline. According to a later genetic analysis, donors in an Asian-associated ancestry cluster had fewer N-insertions in productive TCRs than the approximately 670-donor mean. Most TCR sequences were seen in very few donors, while some public TCRs were found in many individuals.

The library was prepared using the immunoSEQ multiplex PCR assay. A mixture of 60 forward primers for TCR Vbeta segments and 13 reverse primers for TCR Jbeta segments was used in the multiplex PCR. The CDR3 region of rearranged TCR beta genes was amplified from genomic DNA by a multiplex PCR assay. On the Illumina HiSeq System, the amplified TCR beta libraries were sequenced as 87-base-pair reads. The published analysis was carried out like this. A later analysis tallied 75 million to 95 million unique TCR beta chains across the 610 or so repertoires, and about 10 million of those chains were shared by two or more donors. To remove PCR and sequencing errors, raw reads were error-corrected and collapsed into unique sequences using a nearest-neighbor algorithm that merged closely related sequences. V, D and J gene segments were assigned by aligning CDR3 sequences to IMGT reference sequences. Each retained sequence needed at least a six-nucleotide match to both a V gene segment and a J gene segment. A rearrangement was called productive if the CDR3 had no stop codons and remained in frame with V and J, and every other rearrangement was called non-productive. Following IMGT convention, CDR3 was defined as the stretch from the second conserved V-encoded cysteine up to the conserved J-encoded phenylalanine. In an earlier analysis of more than 550 of the donors, sequences lacking an unambiguous match to a single V gene segment were excluded. An earlier analysis of several hundred of the donors called V segments functional above 56.7% productive rearrangements and segregating when the between-donor standard deviation exceeded 5%. A statistical classification framework was developed to diagnose cytomegalovirus status using the catalog of TCR beta chain sequences. In a later analysis, TCR nucleotide sequences were compared against IMGT/GENE-DB human TR gene sequences so that V and J genes could be assigned. In a later analysis, CDR3 sequences and most-parsimonious VDJ recombination scenarios were assigned using the TCRdist pipeline. In a later analysis, every TCR beta chain was defined by the combination of its CDR3 amino acid sequence and its V-gene family, and reads without a unique V-gene family were dropped. A later analysis removed 592 highly shared, low-generation-probability nucleotide sequences to deal with suspected cross-contamination and a sequencing artifact. In a later analysis, a clonal expansion index was calculated for each public chain from normalized within-repertoire ranks of inferred template counts. A later analysis computed generation probabilities with a VDJ recombination model fitted to out-of-frame rearrangements, and checked the results against IGoR. Hypergeometric tests were used in a later analysis to score TCR-TCR, TCR-HLA and TCR-CMV co-occurrence, with a repertoire-size bias correction applied to the TCR pairs. To estimate false discovery rates, a later analysis permuted the HLA or CMV assignments 20 times. In a later analysis, co-occurring TCRs were grouped using DBSCAN, with TCRdist sequence similarity added in when clustering inside HLA-allele-positive subsets. For co-occurrence clustering, repertoires with fewer than 30,000 or more than 120,000 public chains were excluded, along with five repertoires with anomalous nucleotide sharing. The immuneACCESS repertoire file appears here via TCRdb, limited to in-frame rearrangements. These files lack a portion of the clones; in checked studies, under half of the deficit traces to unresolved V genes, and the cause of the others is not known. V and J calls plus clone size are reproduced from that table; the DNA served to infer D and trimming. The sample table shows over 150,000 clones, and more than 70% are seen once. The ten largest clones take up over 1.3% of the sample.

The CDR3, cysteine through phenylalanine, is 12 amino acids long. Kept here is only the CDR3 DNA, which spans 36 bases and is read in frame from base 1. As encoded in the germline V gene (reference sequence), CDR1 is MNHNY while CDR2 is SVGAGI. Deletion took 5 bases off V and 8 bases off J, with a span of 10 bases between the germline ends. The source of this sequence is a man in his 60s in good health and CMV-seronegative. The chain is encoded by TRBV6-6 joined to TRBJ2-1; the D region possibly corresponds to TRBD2 (5 bases align). Sequencing used PBMCs. Here the CDR3 is given as CASSPTRYEQFF. The sequence in DNA is TGTGCCAGCAGTCCAACTAGATATGAGCAGTTCTTC.